Given below is one TCR beta chain in context. Its antigen is unidentified. This CDR3 is 14 amino acids long. With V trimmed by 5 bases and J by 5 bases, 7 bases remained unmatched. TCRdb reprocessed the reads via MiXCR and lists one record per CDR3 protein. The sample lists around 710,000 distinct CDR3 sequences, 25% to 30% seen once, with around 13% in the top ten. This sample was included in a study of T cell repertoires in cytomegalovirus infection. Findings and limits, study-wide: HLA-C-restricted TCR beta clonotypes specific for CMV led the ex vivo response.

The sequence derives from a human donor in good health (CMV status not recorded). Some clones in this sample may be carry-over from other donors' samples. The chain uses TRBV23-1 and TRBJ2-7; 9 bases align to TRBD1. TRBV23-1 is noted as an ORF with a role that remains uncertain. The sample in question was cultured CD8+ T cells from PBMCs, obtained from culture after CMV antigen stimulation. CDR3 nucleotide sequence: TGCGCCAGCAGTAACCGGGACAGGGCCCACGAGCAGTACTTC. Protein product: CASSNRDRAHEQYF.